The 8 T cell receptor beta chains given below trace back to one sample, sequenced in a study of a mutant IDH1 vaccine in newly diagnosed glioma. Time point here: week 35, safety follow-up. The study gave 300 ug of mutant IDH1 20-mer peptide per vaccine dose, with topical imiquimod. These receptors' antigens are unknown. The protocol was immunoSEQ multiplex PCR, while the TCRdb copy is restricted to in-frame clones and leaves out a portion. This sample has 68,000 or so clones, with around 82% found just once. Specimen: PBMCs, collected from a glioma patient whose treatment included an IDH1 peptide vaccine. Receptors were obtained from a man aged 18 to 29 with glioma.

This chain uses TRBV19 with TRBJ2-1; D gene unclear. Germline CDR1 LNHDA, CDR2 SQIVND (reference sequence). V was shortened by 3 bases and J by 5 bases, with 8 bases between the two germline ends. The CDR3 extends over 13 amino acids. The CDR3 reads CASSISGNNEQFF. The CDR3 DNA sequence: TGTGCCAGTAGTATTTCCGGAAACAATGAGCAGTTCTTC. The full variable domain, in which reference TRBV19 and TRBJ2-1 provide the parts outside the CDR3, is DGGITQSPKYLFRKEGQNVTLSCEQNLNHDAMYWYRQDPGQGLRLIYYSQIVNDFQKGDIAEGYSVSREKKESFPLTVTSAQKNPTAFYLCASSISGNNEQFFGPGTRLTVL.

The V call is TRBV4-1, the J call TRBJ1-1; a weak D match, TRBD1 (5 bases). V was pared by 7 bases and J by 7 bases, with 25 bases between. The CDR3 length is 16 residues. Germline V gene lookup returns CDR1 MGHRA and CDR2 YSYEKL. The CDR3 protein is CASNKNLRAGVGEAFF. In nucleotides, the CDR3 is TGCGCCAGCAACAAAAATCTCAGGGCGGGAGTTGGTGAAGCTTTCTTT.

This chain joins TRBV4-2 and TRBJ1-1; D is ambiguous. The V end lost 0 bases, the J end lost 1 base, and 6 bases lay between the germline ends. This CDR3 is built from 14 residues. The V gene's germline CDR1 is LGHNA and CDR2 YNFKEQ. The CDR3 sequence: CASSQEAANTEAFF. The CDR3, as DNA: TGTGCCAGCAGCCAAGAGGCCGCGAACACTGAAGCTTTCTTT.

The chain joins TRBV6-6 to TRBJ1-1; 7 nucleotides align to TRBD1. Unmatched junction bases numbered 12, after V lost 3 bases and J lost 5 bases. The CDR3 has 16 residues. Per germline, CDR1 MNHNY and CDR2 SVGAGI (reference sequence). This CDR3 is CASSYNPSTGRTEAFF. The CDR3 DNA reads TGTGCCAGCAGTTATAACCCCTCGACAGGGCGGACTGAAGCTTTCTTT.

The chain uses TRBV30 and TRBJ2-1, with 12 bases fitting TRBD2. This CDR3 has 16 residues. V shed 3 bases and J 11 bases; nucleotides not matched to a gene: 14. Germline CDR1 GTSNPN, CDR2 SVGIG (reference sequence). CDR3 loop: CAWSLGTSGPPGQQFF. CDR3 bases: TGTGCCTGGAGCCTCGGGACTAGCGGGCCCCCGGGGCAGCAGTTCTTC.

CDR3 loop: CASSLEGGWPRTPSGEQYF. The CDR3 bases are TGCGCCAGCAGCCTAGAGGGAGGGTGGCCTAGAACCCCCTCGGGTGAGCAGTACTTC. The rearrangement links TRBV4-1 to TRBJ2-7; 7 nucleotides match TRBD2. Trimming took 4 bases from V and 7 from J; bases not matched to a gene: 25. The CDR3 is 19 residues long. In germline, CDR1 is MGHRA, CDR2 YSYEKL.

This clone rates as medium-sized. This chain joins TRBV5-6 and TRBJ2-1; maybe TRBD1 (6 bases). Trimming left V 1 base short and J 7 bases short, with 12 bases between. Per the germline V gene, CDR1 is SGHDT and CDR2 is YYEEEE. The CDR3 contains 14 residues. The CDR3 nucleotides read TGTGCCAGCAGCTTGTGGGGGCGTATGAATGAGCAGTTCTTC. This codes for CASSLWGRMNEQFF.

In DNA, the CDR3 is TGTGCCAGCAGTGATGGACAGGGAGGGGCCGGTGAGCAGTTCTTC. Encoded protein: CASSDGQGGAGEQFF. The rearrangement joins TRBV6-4 to TRBJ2-1; TRBD1 might be the D (8 bases). The V end lost 3 bases, the J end lost 9 bases, and 18 bases lay between the germline ends. The germline V gene encodes CDR1 MRHNA and CDR2 SNTAGT. The CDR3 contains 15 residues.